The 25 T cell receptor beta chains presented below share a single source sample, sequenced in a study of CD8+CD57+ T cells in acquired aplastic anemia (dated by TCRdb to 2017 to 2018). Sequencer: Illumina HiSeq 2000. Genomic DNA served as template for TCR beta VDJ combination and CDR3 sequence profiling. The public reads were run again by TCRdb, first through fastp at Q25 and then through MiXCR, and only productive beta chains were kept. Every entry covers one CDR3 protein and lists the most common genes and DNA from its rows. The sample yields more than 250,000 distinct CDR3 sequences; roughly 82% were counted once. The top ten constitute about two fifths of the sample. Expansion of CD8+CD57+ cells had been shown by flow cytometry in the patients chosen for sequencing. Input material: sorted CD4+, CD8+, or CD8+CD57+ T cells (not recorded which) from PBMCs. These TCRs come from a human donor with aplastic anemia.

This clonotype was seen only a few times. The chain employs TRBV10-3 and TRBJ1-1; TRBD1 is a possible D gene (5 bases). V lost 3 bases and J lost 2, with 10 bases in between. Germline loops: CDR1 ENHRY, CDR2 SYGVKD. The CDR3 loop spans 14 amino acids. The CDR3 sequence is CAISDRDGNTEAFF. In DNA form, the CDR3 reads TGTGCCATCAGTGACCGGGACGGTAACACTGAAGCTTTCTTT.

About this clonotype: At one end the junction does not follow the germline gene, possibly because of a read error. This sequence joins TRBV7-2 and TRBJ2-3, with unresolved D. Germline CDR1 SGHTA, CDR2 FQGNSA. This CDR3 has 14 residues. As DNA, the CDR3 is TGTGCCAGCAGCCTAGATATCGGAACTGGTGGCTACACCTTT. Translation: CASSLDIGTGGYTF.

The CDR3 DNA reads TGTGCCAGTAGTATGGCGGGCGCAACCTGCAACGAGCAGTACTTC. Translated, it gives CASSMAGATCNEQYF. This chain joins TRBV19 and TRBJ2-7, with D maybe TRBD2 (5 bases). The V and J ends lost 3 bases and 5 bases respectively, with 17 bases between them. The CDR3 runs 15 residues. Looked up from germline, CDR1 is LNHDA and CDR2 is SQIVND (reference sequence).

The chain joins TRBV7-9 to TRBJ2-1; the D is unclear. Trimming cost V 8 bases and J 5 bases, with 4 bases left between them. The CDR3 consists of 10 residues. CDR1 and CDR2 from the germline V gene are SEHNR and FQNEAQ (reference sequence). CDR3 in amino acids: CASGDNEQFF. The CDR3 DNA sequence: TGTGCCAGCGGGGACAATGAGCAGTTCTTC.

The chain uses TRBV7-8 and TRBJ2-2, with 10 bases aligning to TRBD2. V trimming: 5 bases; J trimming: 5 bases; junction bases outside the gene matches: 2. Per germline, CDR1 SGHVS and CDR2 FQNEAQ. This CDR3 spans 14 amino acids. For the CDR3, the DNA is TGTGCCAGCAGCGAAGCGGGAGGGACCGGGGAGCTGTTTTTT. Protein: CASSEAGGTGELFF.

The V and J genes are TRBV7-7 and TRBJ2-7; D is undetermined. Germline CDR1 SSHAT, CDR2 FNYEAQ (reference sequence). The CDR3 runs to 14 residues. Trimming removed 4 bases at V and 3 bases at J, with 13 bases between. The CDR3 coding sequence is TGTGCCAGCAGCTCCAACTTTAAGGGCTACGAGCAGTACGTC. Amino acid sequence: CASSSNFKGYEQYV.

This clonotype was observed a handful of times. This CDR3 is missing its conserved last phenylalanine or tryptophan, likely due to a read error. The limits of the CDR3 on the DNA are not certain, so only TCRdb's listed CDR3 is given. The chain uses TRBV7-8 and TRBJ1-2; TRBD1 is taken as the D call from the table, unchecked against the DNA. The CDR3 extends over 13 residues, inclusive of both ends. The germline V gene has CDR1 SGHVS and CDR2 FQNEAQ. This CDR3 is CASSLALGPDTQY.

Note on this clonotype: The junction and the germline gene differ at one end; a read error may be behind it. The chain has TRBV7-3 and TRBJ2-5, with TRBD1 as a possible D gene (6 bases). The germline gives CDR1 SGHTA, CDR2 FQGTGA. The CDR3 is 14 residues long. The CDR3 DNA reads TGTGCCACCAGCAGGGGCTCCGGCCAAGAGAACGAGTACTTC. Its protein product is CATSRGSGQENEYF. Drawing the rest from reference TRBV7-3 and TRBJ2-5, the complete variable domain is GAGVSQTPSNKVTEKGKYVELRCDPISGHTALYWYRQSLGQGPEFLIYFQGTGAADDSGLPNDRFFAVRPEGSVSTLKIQRTERGDSAVYLCATSRGSGQENEYFGPGTRLLVL.

In this sample, this clonotype turned up once. The rearrangement uses TRBV12-3 or TRBV12-4 and TRBJ1-2; D uncertain. This CDR3 region has 14 residues. Trimming removed 5 bases at V and 5 bases at J, with 15 bases between. The DNA of the CDR3 is TGTGCCAGCAGTGAAGACCACACCCTTTATGGCTACACCTTC. Encoded protein: CASSEDHTLYGYTF.

The rearrangement links TRBV7-2 to TRBJ1-2; D not resolved. This CDR3 has 13 residues. Trimming took 0 bases from V and 8 from J, leaving 10 bases between them. Germline CDR1 SGHTA, CDR2 FQGNSA. The CDR3 DNA sequence: TGTGCCAGCAGCTTAGCGTCCGAGAGGGGCTACACCTTC. As protein: CASSLASERGYTF.

Concerning this clonotype itself: At one end the junction does not follow the germline gene, possibly because of a read error. The rearrangement uses TRBV7-9 and TRBJ2-3; D perhaps matches TRBD2 (6 bases). Germline values: CDR1 SEHNR, CDR2 FQNEAQ (reference sequence). The CDR3 totals 13 residues. The CDR3 coding sequence is TGTGCCAGCAGCTACGGCGGCAGAAGCGGGCGGTTGTTT. This translates into CASSYGGRSGRLF. The whole variable domain, filled in from reference TRBV7-9 and TRBJ2-3, reads DTGVSQNPRHKITKRGQNVTFRCDPISEHNRLYWYRQTLGQGPEFLTYFQNEAQLEKSRLLSDRFSAERPKGSFSTLEIQRTEQGDSAMYLCASSYGGRSGRLFGPGTRLTVL.

The chain has TRBV9 and TRBJ2-5; tentative D call: TRBD2 (5 bases). Deletions cut 5 bases from V and 9 bases from J, with 17 bases between. The CDR3 is 13 residues long. Germline V CDR1 and CDR2: SGDLS, YYNGEE. CDR3 sequence (DNA): TGTGCCAGCAGTGAAGAGGACTGTGAGCCCCAGTACTTC. It yields the protein CASSEEDCEPQYF. The full variable domain, with the rest looked up from reference TRBV9 and TRBJ2-5, is DSGVTQTPKHLITATGQRVTLRCSPRSGDLSVYWYQQSLDQGLQFLIQYYNGEERAKGNILERFSAQQFPDLHSELNLSSLELGDSALYFCASSEEDCEPQYFGPGTRLLVL.

The V and J genes are TRBV5-1 and TRBJ1-1; 7 bases fit TRBD1. Losses at the gene ends were 4 bases for V and 6 bases for J; bases not matched to a gene: 6. The CDR3 consists of 13 residues. Germline assignment: CDR1 SGHRS and CDR2 YFSETQ. This CDR3 reads CASSAGGLAEAFF. In nucleotides, the CDR3 is TGCGCCAGCAGCGCAGGGGGATTGGCTGAAGCTTTCTTT.

To note about this clonotype: A junction boundary mismatches the germline segment, possibly from a read error. The rearrangement uses TRBV9 and TRBJ2-2, with D hard to call. Germline V gene sequence: CDR1 SGDLS, CDR2 YYNGEE. The CDR3 is made up of 12 amino acids. Here the CDR3 DNA reads TGTGCCAGCAGCGTAGGATCCGATGAGCTGTATTTT. Residues: CASSVGSDELYF.

The J gene is TRBJ1-2, the V gene TRBV2, with TRBD1 as a possible D gene (5 bases). Trimming took 6 bases from V and 4 from J, leaving 12 bases between them. The CDR3 consists of 13 residues. CDR1 is SNHLY, CDR2 FYNNEI, per germline. In DNA, the CDR3 is TGTGCCAGCAGCGTCCAAGACAGCTATGGCTACACCTTC. Translating gives CASSVQDSYGYTF.

The gene calls are TRBV7-6 and TRBJ2-6; 7 bases line up with TRBD2. V lost 0 bases to trimming and J lost 16 bases; unmatched junction nucleotides: 15. Germline V gives CDR1 SGHVS, CDR2 FNYEAQ. This CDR3 has 16 amino acids. The CDR3 is CASSLARLAAKTQLTF. The CDR3 DNA reads as TGTGCCAGCAGCTTAGCGCGCCTAGCGGCTAAGACCCAGCTGACTTTC.

The chain links TRBV11-2 to TRBJ2-1; 7 bases agree with TRBD1. This CDR3 has 16 amino acids. V gave up 6 bases and J gave up 8 bases; unmatched junction bases: 16. Germline CDR1 reads SGHAT; CDR2 reads FQNNGV. The CDR3 DNA is TGTGCCAGCAGTGAAACAGGGTTCAGGGGGAGCGATGAGCAGTTCTTC. Translated: CASSETGFRGSDEQFF.

As concerns this clonotype: This is likely a read error, given that the CDR3 carries no conserved phenylalanine or tryptophan at its end. The DNA is omitted, as the CDR3 cannot be located on it reliably, and the CDR3 follows TCRdb's listing. This rearrangement joins TRBV2 to TRBJ1-5; TRBD1 is the table's D call, not checked against the DNA. A total of 16 residues make up the CDR3, ends included. Germline lookup yields CDR1 SNHLY and CDR2 FYNNEI. The CDR3 sequence is CASSEARGREVTSSTS.

About this clonotype: This sequence may be a read error, since a much larger clone differs from it by one base. The chain carries TRBV7-8 and TRBJ2-7; TRBD2 matches at 7 bases. This CDR3 contains 18 residues. Germline V gene sequence: CDR1 SGHVS, CDR2 FQNEAQ. Unmatched junction bases numbered 17, after V lost 2 bases and J lost 4 bases. The CDR3 DNA reads TGTGCCAGCAGCTTACCGGGAGGTCCCGATACGCTGTCTTACGAGCAGTACGTC. Protein sequence: CASSLPGGPDTLSYEQYV.

This chain joins TRBV5-6 and TRBJ2-3; 7 nucleotides agree with TRBD2. Unmatched junction bases numbered 7, after V lost 0 bases and J lost 0 bases. This CDR3 comprises 17 residues. Germline V CDR1 and CDR2: SGHDT, YYEEEE. Written as DNA, the CDR3 is TGTGCCAGCAGCTTGGGGGCGGGCGGGAGCAGCACAGATACGCAGTATTTT. It yields the protein CASSLGAGGSSTDTQYF.

About this clonotype: An end of the junction does not agree with germline; a read error may underlie this. The J gene is TRBJ1-5, the V gene TRBV7-8; 7 nucleotides match TRBD1. Germline-derived CDR1 and CDR2 are SGHVS and FQNEAQ. The CDR3 extends over 14 amino acids. The CDR3 DNA is TGTGCCAGCAGCCGACAGGGAGACAATCATCCCCAGCATTTT. This gives the protein CASSRQGDNHPQHF.

The rearrangement links TRBV24-1 to TRBJ2-7; a possible D gene is TRBD1 (6 bases). The germline gives CDR1 KGHDR, CDR2 SFDVKD. Trimming stripped 9 bases from V and 13 bases from J, with 30 bases between. The CDR3 consists of 15 residues. The CDR3 loop reads CATLAGDTGVQDFYF. The CDR3 region has the DNA TGTGCCACCTTGGCAGGGGACACCGGGGTCCAGGATTTTTACTTC.

This clonotype was detected once. DNA of the CDR3: TGTGCCAGCAGCGTAGAGGGACAGGGACACAGATACGATACGCAGTATTTT. As protein: CASSVEGQGHRYDTQYF. The chain is built from TRBV9 and TRBJ2-3; 9 bases are shared with TRBD1. J was trimmed by 6 bases and V by 0 bases; bases with no gene match: 11. Germline V lookup: CDR1 SGDLS, CDR2 YYNGEE. The length of the CDR3 is 17 residues. Drawing the rest from reference TRBV9 and TRBJ2-3, the complete variable domain is DSGVTQTPKHLITATGQRVTLRCSPRSGDLSVYWYQQSLDQGLQFLIQYYNGEERAKGNILERFSAQQFPDLHSELNLSSLELGDSALYFCASSVEGQGHRYDTQYFGPGTRLTVL.

The rearrangement uses TRBV7-8 and TRBJ2-1; D is uncertain. The germline V gene has CDR1 SGHVS and CDR2 FQNEAQ. The V gene lost 0 bases and the J gene lost 5 bases, with 11 bases spanning the gap. The CDR3 totals 15 residues. CDR3 region: CASSLARGPDNEQFF. DNA for the CDR3: TGTGCCAGCAGCTTAGCTAGAGGTCCCGACAATGAGCAGTTCTTC.

This rearrangement joins TRBV7-2 to TRBJ2-6, with 8 nucleotides matching TRBD1. The CDR3 runs 15 residues. Germline CDR1 SGHTA, CDR2 FQGNSA. Germline trimming cut 5 bases from V and 2 bases from J; bases unmatched to any gene: 2. CDR3 loop: CASSLQGAGANVLTF. The DNA of the CDR3 is TGTGCCAGCAGCCTACAGGGGGCTGGGGCCAACGTCCTGACTTTC.